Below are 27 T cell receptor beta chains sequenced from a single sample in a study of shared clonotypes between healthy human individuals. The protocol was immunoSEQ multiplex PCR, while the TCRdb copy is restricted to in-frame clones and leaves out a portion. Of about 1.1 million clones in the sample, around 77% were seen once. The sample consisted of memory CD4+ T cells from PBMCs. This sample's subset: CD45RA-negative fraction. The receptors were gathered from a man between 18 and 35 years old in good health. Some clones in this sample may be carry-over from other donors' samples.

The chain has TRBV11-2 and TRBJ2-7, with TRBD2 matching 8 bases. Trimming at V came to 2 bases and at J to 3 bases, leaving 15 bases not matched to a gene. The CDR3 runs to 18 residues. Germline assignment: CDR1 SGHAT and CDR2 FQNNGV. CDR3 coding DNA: TGTGCCAGCAGCTTACTCCAGGGCTCAGCGGGAGTCCACTACGAGCAGTACTTC. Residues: CASSLLQGSAGVHYEQYF.

Here the CDR3 reads CASSLAGGSAISGANVLTF. The CDR3 nucleotides are TGCGCCAGCAGCTTGGCCGGTGGTAGCGCCATCTCTGGGGCCAACGTCCTGACTTTC. This chain links TRBV5-1 with TRBJ2-6; perhaps TRBD2 as D (5 bases). Per the germline V gene, CDR1 is SGHRS and CDR2 is YFSETQ. Trimming cost V 0 bases and J 0 bases, with 16 bases left between them. This CDR3 spans 19 amino acids.

The CDR3 loop reads CASSLRRGETQYF. The CDR3 DNA reads as TGTGCCAGCAGCCTCCGGCGAGGGGAGACCCAGTACTTC. The chain has TRBV7-9 and TRBJ2-5, with a weak D call TRBD2 (5 bases). The CDR3 spans 13 residues. The V end lost 5 bases, the J end lost 5 bases, and 12 bases lay between the germline ends. Germline CDR1 reads SEHNR; CDR2 reads FQNEAQ (reference sequence).

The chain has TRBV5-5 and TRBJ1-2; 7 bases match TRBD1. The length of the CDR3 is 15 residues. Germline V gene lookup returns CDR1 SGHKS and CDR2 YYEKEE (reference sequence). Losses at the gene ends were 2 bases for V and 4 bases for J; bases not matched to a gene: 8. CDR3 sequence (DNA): TGTGCCAGCAGCTTAAGAGGGGGCGACTCCTATGGCTACACCTTC. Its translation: CASSLRGGDSYGYTF.

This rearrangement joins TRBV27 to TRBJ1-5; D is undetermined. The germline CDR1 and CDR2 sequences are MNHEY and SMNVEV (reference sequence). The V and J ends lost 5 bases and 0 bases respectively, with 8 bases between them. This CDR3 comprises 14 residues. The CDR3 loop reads CASSATYSNQPQHF. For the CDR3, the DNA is TGTGCCAGCAGTGCCACCTATAGCAATCAGCCCCAGCATTTT.

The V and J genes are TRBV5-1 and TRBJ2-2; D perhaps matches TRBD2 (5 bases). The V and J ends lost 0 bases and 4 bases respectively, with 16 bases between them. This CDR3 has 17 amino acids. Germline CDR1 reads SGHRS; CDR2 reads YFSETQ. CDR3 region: CASSLAGVARATGELFF. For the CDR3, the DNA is TGCGCCAGCAGCTTGGCCGGGGTAGCCCGTGCCACCGGGGAGCTGTTTTTT.

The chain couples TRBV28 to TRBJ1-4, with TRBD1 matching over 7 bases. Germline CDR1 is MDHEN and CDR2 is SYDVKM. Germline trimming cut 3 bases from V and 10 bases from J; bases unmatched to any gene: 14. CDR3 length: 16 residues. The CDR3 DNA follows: TGTGCCAGCAGTTTCAAGTCCGGGACAGCTCGTGGAAAACTGTTTTTT. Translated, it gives CASSFKSGTARGKLFF.

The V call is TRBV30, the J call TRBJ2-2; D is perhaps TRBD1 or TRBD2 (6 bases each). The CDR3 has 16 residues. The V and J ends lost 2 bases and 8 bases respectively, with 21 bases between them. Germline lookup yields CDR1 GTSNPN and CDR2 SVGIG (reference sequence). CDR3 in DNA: TGTGCCTGGAGTATTGGCCTCGGAGGGGGGCCTGGGGAGCTGTTTTTT. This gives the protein CAWSIGLGGGPGELFF.

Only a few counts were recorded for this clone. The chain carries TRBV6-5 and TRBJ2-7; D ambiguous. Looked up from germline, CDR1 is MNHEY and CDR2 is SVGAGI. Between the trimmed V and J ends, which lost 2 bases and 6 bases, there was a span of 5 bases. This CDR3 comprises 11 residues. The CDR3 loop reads CASSYAREQYF. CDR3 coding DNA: TGTGCCAGCAGTTACGCGCGCGAGCAGTACTTC.

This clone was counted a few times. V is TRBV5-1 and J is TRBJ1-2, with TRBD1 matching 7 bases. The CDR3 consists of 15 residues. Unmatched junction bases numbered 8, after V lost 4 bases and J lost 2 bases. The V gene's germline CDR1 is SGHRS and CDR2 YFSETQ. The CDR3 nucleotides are TGCGCCAGCAGCGTTGGGACAGCCACGAACTATGGCTACACCTTC. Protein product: CASSVGTATNYGYTF.

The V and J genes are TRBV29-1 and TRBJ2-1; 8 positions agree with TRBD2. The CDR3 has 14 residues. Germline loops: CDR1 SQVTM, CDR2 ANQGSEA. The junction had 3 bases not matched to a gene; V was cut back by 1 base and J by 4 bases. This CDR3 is CSVEGGRSYNEQFF. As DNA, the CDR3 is TGCAGCGTTGAAGGCGGGAGGTCATACAATGAGCAGTTCTTC.

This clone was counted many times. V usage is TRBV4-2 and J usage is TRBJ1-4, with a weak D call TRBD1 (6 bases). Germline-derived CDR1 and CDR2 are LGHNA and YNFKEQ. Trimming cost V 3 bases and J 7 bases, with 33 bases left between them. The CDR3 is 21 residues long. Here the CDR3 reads CASSQGNWVQGRSERGEKLFF. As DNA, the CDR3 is TGTGCCAGCAGCCAGGGCAATTGGGTACAGGGAAGAAGCGAGAGAGGTGAAAAACTGTTTTTT.

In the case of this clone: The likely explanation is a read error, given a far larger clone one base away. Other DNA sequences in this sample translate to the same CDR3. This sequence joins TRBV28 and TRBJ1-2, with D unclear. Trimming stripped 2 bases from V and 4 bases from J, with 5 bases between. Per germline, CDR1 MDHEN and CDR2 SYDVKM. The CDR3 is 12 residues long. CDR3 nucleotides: TGTGCCAGCAGTTTAGGGCTCTATGGCTACACCTTC. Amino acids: CASSLGLYGYTF.

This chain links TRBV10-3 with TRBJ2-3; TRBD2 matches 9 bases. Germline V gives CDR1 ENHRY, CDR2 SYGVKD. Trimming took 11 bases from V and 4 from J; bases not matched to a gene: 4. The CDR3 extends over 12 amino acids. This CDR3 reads CAAAGGPDTQYF. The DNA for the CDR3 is TGTGCCGCAGCGGGAGGCCCAGATACGCAGTATTTT.

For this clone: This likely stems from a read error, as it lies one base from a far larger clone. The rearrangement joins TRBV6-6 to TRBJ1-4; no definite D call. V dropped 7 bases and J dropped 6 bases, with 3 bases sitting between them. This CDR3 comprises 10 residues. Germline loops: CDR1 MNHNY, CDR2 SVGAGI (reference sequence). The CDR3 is CASKDEKLFF. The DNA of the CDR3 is TGTGCCAGCAAGGATGAAAAACTGTTTTTT.

The CDR3 reads CASSRDRPNYGYTF. DNA for the CDR3: TGTGCCAGCAGTCGGGACAGGCCAAACTATGGCTACACCTTC. The V gene is TRBV9, the J gene TRBJ1-2; 8 nucleotides align to TRBD1. Losses at the gene ends were 5 bases for V and 2 bases for J; bases not matched to a gene: 5. The CDR3 is made up of 14 amino acids. Germline values: CDR1 SGDLS, CDR2 YYNGEE.

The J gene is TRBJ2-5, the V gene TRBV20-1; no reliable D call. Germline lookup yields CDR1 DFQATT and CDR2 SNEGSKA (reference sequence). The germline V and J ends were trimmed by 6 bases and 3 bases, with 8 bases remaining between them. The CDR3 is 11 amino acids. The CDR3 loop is CSATPEETQYF. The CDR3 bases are TGCAGTGCAACACCGGAAGAGACCCAGTACTTC.

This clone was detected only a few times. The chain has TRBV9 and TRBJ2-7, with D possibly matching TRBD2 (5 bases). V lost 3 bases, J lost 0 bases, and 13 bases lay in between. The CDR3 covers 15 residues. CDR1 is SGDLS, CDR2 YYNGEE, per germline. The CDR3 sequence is CASSGGLAGSYEQYF. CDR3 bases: TGTGCCAGCAGCGGAGGACTCGCCGGCTCCTACGAGCAGTACTTC.

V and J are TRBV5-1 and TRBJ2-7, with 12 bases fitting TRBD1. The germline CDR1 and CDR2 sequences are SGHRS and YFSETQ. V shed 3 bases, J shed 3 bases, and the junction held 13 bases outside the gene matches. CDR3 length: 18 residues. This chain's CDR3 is CASSSGTGGPLNYYEQYF. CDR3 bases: TGCGCCAGCAGCTCAGGGACAGGGGGCCCCCTTAATTACTACGAGCAGTACTTC.

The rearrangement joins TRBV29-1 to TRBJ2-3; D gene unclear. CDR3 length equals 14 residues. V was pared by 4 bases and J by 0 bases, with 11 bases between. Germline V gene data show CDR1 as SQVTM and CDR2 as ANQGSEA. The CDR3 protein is CSVARVASTDTQYF. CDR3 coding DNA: TGCAGCGTTGCCCGGGTGGCTAGCACAGATACGCAGTATTTT.

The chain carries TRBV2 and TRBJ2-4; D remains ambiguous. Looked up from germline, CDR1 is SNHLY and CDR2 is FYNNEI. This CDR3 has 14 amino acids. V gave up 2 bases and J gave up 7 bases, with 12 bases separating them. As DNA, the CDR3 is TGTGCCAGCAGTGAAACGGTCCAACGGAACATTCAGTACTTC. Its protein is CASSETVQRNIQYF.

CDR3 sequence: CASSQVGGGKNIQYF. CDR3 in DNA: TGTGCCAGCAGCCAAGTGGGAGGGGGCAAAAACATTCAGTACTTC. This chain connects TRBV4-2 to TRBJ2-4, with TRBD2 as a possible D gene (7 bases). The CDR3 runs to 15 residues. The germline V gene encodes CDR1 LGHNA and CDR2 YNFKEQ. With 1 base removed from V and 3 bases from J, the gap between germline ends came to 10 bases.

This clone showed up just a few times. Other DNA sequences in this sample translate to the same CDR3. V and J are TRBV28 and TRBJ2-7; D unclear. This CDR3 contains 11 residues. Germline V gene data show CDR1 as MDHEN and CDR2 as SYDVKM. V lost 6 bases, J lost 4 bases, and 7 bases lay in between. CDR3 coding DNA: TGTGCCAGCAGCCTTAGGTACGAGCAGTACTTC. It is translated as CASSLRYEQYF.

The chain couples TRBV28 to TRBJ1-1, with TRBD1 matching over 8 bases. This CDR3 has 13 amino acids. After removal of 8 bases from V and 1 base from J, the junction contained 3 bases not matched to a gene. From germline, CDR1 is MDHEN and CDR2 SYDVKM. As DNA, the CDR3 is TGTGCCAGCCTTGACAGGGGGAACACTGAAGCTTTCTTT. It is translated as CASLDRGNTEAFF. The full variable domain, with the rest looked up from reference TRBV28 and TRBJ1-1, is DVKVTQSSRYLVKRTGEKVFLECVQDMDHENMFWYRQDPGLGLRLIYFSYDVKMKEKGDIPEGYSVSREKKERFSLILESASTNQTSMYLCASLDRGNTEAFFGQGTRLTVV.

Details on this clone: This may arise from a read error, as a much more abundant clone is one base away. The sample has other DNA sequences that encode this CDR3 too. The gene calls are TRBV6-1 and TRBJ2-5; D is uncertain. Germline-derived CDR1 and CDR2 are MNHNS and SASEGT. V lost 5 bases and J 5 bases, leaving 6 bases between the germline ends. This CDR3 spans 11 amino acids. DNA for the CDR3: TGTGCCAGCAGTTACGGGGAGACCCAGTACTTC. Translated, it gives CASSYGETQYF.

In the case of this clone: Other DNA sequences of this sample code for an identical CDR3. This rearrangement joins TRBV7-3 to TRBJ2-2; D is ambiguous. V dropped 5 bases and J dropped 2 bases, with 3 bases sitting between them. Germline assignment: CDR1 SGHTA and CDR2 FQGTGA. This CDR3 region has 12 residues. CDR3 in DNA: TGTGCCAGCAGCCTAAACACCGGGGAGCTGTTTTTT. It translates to CASSLNTGELFF.

This CDR3 reads CSVNLPGTYEQYF. The CDR3 DNA reads TGCAGCGTGAATTTACCTGGGACCTACGAGCAGTACTTC. V and J are TRBV29-1 and TRBJ2-7; D is ambiguous. V lost 6 bases and J 2 bases, leaving 14 bases between the germline ends. This CDR3 comprises 13 residues. The germline V gene has CDR1 SQVTM and CDR2 ANQGSEA.